This T cell receptor (beta chain) was identified during a study of blood T cell repertoires in COVID-19. V dropped 5 bases and J dropped 0 bases, with 7 bases sitting between them. The CDR3 totals 13 residues. Germline V gene data show CDR1 as SGHNT and CDR2 as YENEEA. Using immunoSEQ multiplex PCR, the repertoire was profiled, and TCRdb retains in-frame clones only, with some absent. The data contain 400,000 to 500,000 clones, 85% to 90% of them singletons. Sequenced material: PBMCs or T cells enriched from blood (not recorded which). The chain couples TRBV11-3 to TRBJ1-1, with no clear D. The TCR originated in a woman aged 35 to 49 who had recovered from COVID-19. As DNA, the CDR3 is TGTGCCAGCAGCCCCTCCGTGAACACTGAAGCTTTCTTT. It is translated as CASSPSVNTEAFF.